This entry lists 6 T cell receptor beta chains sequenced from one sample in a study of T cell responses to AZD1222 COVID-19 vaccine. The data were produced by immunoSEQ multiplex PCR, yet TCRdb's version contains in-frame clones alone and is incomplete. Among over 110,000 clones listed, roughly 93% were seen once. Sequences were derived from peripheral blood, sampled 28 days after the second AZD1222 dose. The receptor source for this set is an adult who received the AZD1222 COVID-19 vaccine.

Here the CDR3 DNA reads TGTGCCAGCAGGACGGGCTCACACTTGAGGGAGCAGTTCTTC. Protein: CASRTGSHLREQFF. The chain couples TRBV13 to TRBJ2-1; D is ambiguous. Germline V gene lookup returns CDR1 PRHDT and CDR2 FYEKMQ (reference sequence). The V end was cut by 6 bases, the J end by 10 bases, with 19 bases between. The length of the CDR3 is 14 residues.

The CDR3 sequence: CASRGDTQYF. The CDR3 DNA follows: TGTGCCAGCCGGGGAGATACGCAGTATTTT. This chain joins TRBV18 and TRBJ2-3, with D possibly being TRBD2 (5 bases). V gave up 8 bases and J gave up 5 bases, with 5 bases separating them. The CDR3 has 10 residues. Germline values: CDR1 KGHSH, CDR2 LQKENI. The full variable domain, in which reference TRBV18 and TRBJ2-3 provide the parts outside the CDR3, is NAGVMQNPRHLVRRRGQEARLRCSPMKGHSHVYWYRQLPEEGLKFMVYLQKENIIDESGMPKERFSAEFPKEGPSILRIQQVVRGDSAAYFCASRGDTQYFGPGTRLTVL.

The rearrangement uses TRBV19 and TRBJ1-1; D is unresolved. The germline V and J ends were trimmed by 2 bases and 1 base, with 8 bases remaining between them. From germline, CDR1 is LNHDA and CDR2 SQIVND (reference sequence). This CDR3 region has 14 residues. The CDR3 here is CASSIQEANTEAFF. The CDR3 bases are TGTGCCAGTAGTATACAGGAAGCGAACACTGAAGCTTTCTTT. Drawing the rest from reference TRBV19 and TRBJ1-1, the complete variable domain is DGGITQSPKYLFRKEGQNVTLSCEQNLNHDAMYWYRQDPGQGLRLIYYSQIVNDFQKGDIAEGYSVSREKKESFPLTVTSAQKNPTAFYLCASSIQEANTEAFFGQGTRLTVV.

V usage is TRBV9 and J usage is TRBJ1-1, with 11 positions matching TRBD1. V shed 4 bases and J 6 bases; nucleotides not matched to a gene: 8. The length of the CDR3 is 15 residues. Germline V gene lookup returns CDR1 SGDLS and CDR2 YYNGEE. CDR3 sequence: CASSLLPGQGAEAFF. CDR3 sequence (DNA): TGTGCCAGCAGCCTTTTACCGGGACAGGGGGCTGAAGCTTTCTTT.

This clone has only one observation. The rearrangement links TRBV7-2 to TRBJ1-2; D unclear. This CDR3 comprises 17 residues. Per germline, CDR1 SGHTA and CDR2 FQGNSA. The ends were cut back, 0 bases at V and 1 base at J, with 15 bases in the middle. The CDR3 loop reads CASSLAIGRTNNYGYTF. CDR3 sequence (DNA): TGTGCCAGCAGCTTAGCCATCGGACGGACCAATAACTATGGCTACACCTTC.

The chain uses TRBV30 and TRBJ2-2; D ambiguous. The CDR3 covers 15 residues. Germline V CDR1 and CDR2: GTSNPN, SVGIG (reference sequence). Trimming took off 0 bases at V and 5 bases at J, with 13 bases between the two ends. The CDR3 region has the DNA TGTGCCTGGAGTGTAGGAACGGTATGGACCGGGGAGCTGTTTTTT. Its protein is CAWSVGTVWTGELFF.